The 5 T cell receptor beta chains below come from one sample, sequenced in a study of Tregs in tolerant kidney transplant recipients. Produced via immunoSEQ multiplex PCR; TCRdb's table is partial and in-frame only. The sample consists of under 80,000 clones, 70% to 90% of them appearing once. Sequencing used Tregs from blood, obtained before the transplant. The source of these receptors is a human donor who received a combined kidney and bone marrow transplant.

V usage is TRBV5-1 and J usage is TRBJ2-2; D gene ambiguous. CDR1 SGHRS and CDR2 YFSETQ come from the germline V gene. The CDR3 is 14 amino acids. Trimming took 4 bases from V and 5 from J, leaving 12 bases between them. The CDR3 sequence is CASSESTVTGELFF. The CDR3 DNA sequence: TGCGCCAGCAGCGAAAGTACCGTTACCGGGGAGCTGTTTTTT.

The chain links TRBV10-2 to TRBJ2-3; possible D gene TRBD2, 6 bases. This CDR3 comprises 14 residues. The germline gives CDR1 WSHSY, CDR2 SAAADI. Trimming left V 6 bases short and J 2 bases short, with 12 bases between. In nucleotides, the CDR3 is TGCGCCAGCAGCAAGGCGGGGTCCACAGATACGCAGTATTTT. Translation gives CASSKAGSTDTQYF.

This chain links TRBV5-4 with TRBJ1-1; TRBD1 might be the D (6 bases). V shed 0 bases and J shed 0 bases, with 12 bases lying between them. Germline-derived CDR1 and CDR2 are SGHNT and YYREEE (reference sequence). CDR3 length equals 16 residues. CDR3 nucleotide sequence: TGTGCCAGCAGCTTGGATATGGGGGCGATGAACACTGAAGCTTTCTTT. Translation gives CASSLDMGAMNTEAFF.

Here the CDR3 reads CASSPRGSAVRGTFF. CDR3 DNA: TGTGCCAGCAGCCCCCGGGGGTCCGCTGTCAGGGGTACTTTCTTT. The genes are TRBV9 and TRBJ1-1; maybe TRBD1 (6 bases). This CDR3 is 15 amino acids long. From germline, CDR1 is SGDLS and CDR2 YYNGEE. Trimming took off 4 bases at V and 12 bases at J, with 25 bases between the two ends.

CDR3 amino acids: CASISGYTNYGYTF. In DNA form, the CDR3 reads TGTGCCAGCATATCGGGGTACACTAACTATGGCTACACCTTC. The V call is TRBV2, the J call TRBJ1-2; D call uncertain. In germline, CDR1 is SNHLY, CDR2 FYNNEI. The CDR3 has 14 amino acids. V was cut by 7 bases and J by 0 bases, with 12 bases left in between.